Here is one T cell receptor (beta chain) with its context. The antigen is not known. At one of its ends the junction is not consistent with the germline gene, which may arise from a read error. Sequencing of DNA taken from cultured CD4+ T cells relied on the Oncomine TCR Beta short-read assay. Cultured CD4+ T cells yielded the extracted genomic DNA. TCRdb re-derived calls from the PCR reads in MiXCR, one entry per CDR3 protein. The sample contains about 6,400 distinct CDR3 sequences, 40% to 55% of which appear only once. The sample's treatment: approximately nine-day PBMC culture with coronavirus spike peptide pools or control peptides (ViraFEST assay). During the years 2011-2018, before the COVID-19 pandemic, the unexposed donor's CD4+ T cells were collected. These data originate in a study of vaccination and CD4 T cells after COVID-19. Study overall: Post-COVID sampling occurred a median approximately 93 days after diagnosis (range 35 to 161). Cells received overlapping spike peptides from SARS-CoV-2, HCoV-NL63, HCoV-OC43 and HCoV-229E as stimulation.

General observations from the study: Analysis covered relatively few convalescent patients and lacked any early post-infection timepoints.

This CDR3 has 12 residues. Germline V CDR1 and CDR2: MNHNS, SASEGT. The clonotype originates from a human donor in good health. The V call is TRBV6-1, the J call TRBJ1-2; no reliable D call. Sequencing was performed on CD4+ T cells from blood, cultured in vitro. This CDR3 reads CASNEPYRGYTF. As DNA, the CDR3 is TGTGCCAGCAATGAACCGTATAGGGGCTACACCTTC.